This is a list of T cell receptor beta chains from one sample in a study of blood T cell repertoires in COVID-19. This table comes from immunoSEQ multiplex PCR, and its TCRdb copy is limited to in-frame clones, with some not included. The profile shows hundreds of thousands of clones, about 86% of them singletons. Source material: peripheral blood. These receptors were obtained from a woman between 25 and 40 years old who had recovered from COVID-19. Each CDR3 is given with its conserved first and last residue. The order of the fields is CDR3 DNA, CDR3 protein, J gene, clone size, D gene, V gene. A D gene is named only where the DNA matches it firmly. Only some rows state a clone size, as once, few, many or a class for expanded clones.

cdr3_nt: TGTGCCAGCAGCGTGGGACTAGCGGTAAATGAGCAGTTCTTC; cdr3_aa: CASSVGLAVNEQFF; j_call: TRBJ2-1; clone_size: once; d_call: TRBD2; v_call: TRBV7-9
cdr3_nt: TGTGCCAGCAGCGCGGCGGGAGGGAAGTACAATGAGCAGTTCTTC; cdr3_aa: CASSAAGGKYNEQFF; j_call: TRBJ2-1; clone_size: .; d_call: TRBD2; v_call: TRBV7-2
cdr3_nt: TGTGCTAGTGGTTTGGTACTCGTCAGGGTCAGCACAGATACGCAGTATTTT; cdr3_aa: CASGLVLVRVSTDTQYF; j_call: TRBJ2-3; clone_size: .; d_call: .; v_call: TRBV12-5
cdr3_nt: TGCGCCAGCAGCGACCCTCCGGACAGGGTGGTGTACGAGCAGTACTTC; cdr3_aa: CASSDPPDRVVYEQYF; j_call: TRBJ2-7; clone_size: .; d_call: TRBD1; v_call: TRBV5-1
cdr3_nt: TGTGCCAGTAGGCGATACCAGGGACTAGATGCCGGGGAGCTGTTTTTT; cdr3_aa: CASRRYQGLDAGELFF; j_call: TRBJ2-2; clone_size: .; d_call: TRBD2; v_call: TRBV19
cdr3_nt: TGTGCCAGCTCTGCCGGACTAGGATCTCTAGAGACCCAGTACTTC; cdr3_aa: CASSAGLGSLETQYF; j_call: TRBJ2-5; clone_size: .; d_call: TRBD2; v_call: TRBV18
cdr3_nt: TGTGCCAGCAGCTTACACAGGGATCTGCAGTTCTTC; cdr3_aa: CASSLHRDLQFF; j_call: TRBJ2-1; clone_size: .; d_call: .; v_call: TRBV7-2
cdr3_nt: TGTGCCAGCAGCTTACCCGGGACAGGGAACACTGAAGCTTTCTTT; cdr3_aa: CASSLPGTGNTEAFF; j_call: TRBJ1-1; clone_size: .; d_call: TRBD1; v_call: TRBV5-4
cdr3_nt: TGTGCCATCCGGCCCCCTGGGACTTTATCCGAGCAGTACTTC; cdr3_aa: CAIRPPGTLSEQYF; j_call: TRBJ2-7; clone_size: .; d_call: .; v_call: TRBV10-3
cdr3_nt: TGCGCCAGCAGGGAGGGGAACACTGAAGCTTTCTTT; cdr3_aa: CASREGNTEAFF; j_call: TRBJ1-1; clone_size: once; d_call: .; v_call: TRBV5-1
cdr3_nt: TGTGCCAGCAGCTTATTTCCCAGGGGTTACGAGCAGTACTTC; cdr3_aa: CASSLFPRGYEQYF; j_call: TRBJ2-7; clone_size: .; d_call: .; v_call: TRBV5-6
cdr3_nt: TGTGCCAGCAGCTCCTCGGCGGGGCTCGGGGAGCTGTTTTTT; cdr3_aa: CASSSSAGLGELFF; j_call: TRBJ2-2; clone_size: .; d_call: .; v_call: TRBV5-6
cdr3_nt: TGTGCCTGGGAAAGGGAGGGCCCCTATGGCTACACCTTC; cdr3_aa: CAWEREGPYGYTF; j_call: TRBJ1-2; clone_size: .; d_call: .; v_call: TRBV30
cdr3_nt: TGTGCCAGTAAACTAGCGGGGGGACCTTACAATGAGCAGTTCTTC; cdr3_aa: CASKLAGGPYNEQFF; j_call: TRBJ2-1; clone_size: .; d_call: TRBD2; v_call: TRBV19
cdr3_nt: TGCGCCAGCAGCCCCGGGGAGGGTGGAAACACCATATATTTT; cdr3_aa: CASSPGEGGNTIYF; j_call: TRBJ1-3; clone_size: .; d_call: .; v_call: TRBV5-1
cdr3_nt: TGTGCCAGCAGCCACCGGGACAGGGACTATGGCTACACCTTC; cdr3_aa: CASSHRDRDYGYTF; j_call: TRBJ1-2; clone_size: .; d_call: TRBD1; v_call: TRBV13
cdr3_nt: TGTGCCAGCAGTCTGTGGACAGGGTACGAGCAGTACTTC; cdr3_aa: CASSLWTGYEQYF; j_call: TRBJ2-7; clone_size: .; d_call: TRBD1; v_call: TRBV28
cdr3_nt: TGCGCCAGCAGCGATCCCACGAGGCTATGGGATACGCAGTATTTT; cdr3_aa: CASSDPTRLWDTQYF; j_call: TRBJ2-3; clone_size: .; d_call: .; v_call: TRBV5-1
cdr3_nt: TGTGCCAGCAGTGCAAGGGACAGGGGGGCTTTCACTGAAGCTTTCTTT; cdr3_aa: CASSARDRGAFTEAFF; j_call: TRBJ1-1; clone_size: .; d_call: TRBD1; v_call: TRBV28
cdr3_nt: TGTGCCATCAGTGATGGACAGGGCTACAATGAGCAGTTCTTC; cdr3_aa: CAISDGQGYNEQFF; j_call: TRBJ2-1; clone_size: .; d_call: TRBD1; v_call: TRBV10-3
cdr3_nt: TGTGCCAGCAGCATACCGGGACTTACCTACGAGCAGTACTTC; cdr3_aa: CASSIPGLTYEQYF; j_call: TRBJ2-7; clone_size: few; d_call: .; v_call: TRBV13
cdr3_nt: TGTGCCAGCAGCTTGGGGGAAATAGCGGAAGAGGCCGGGGAGCTGTTTTTT; cdr3_aa: CASSLGEIAEEAGELFF; j_call: TRBJ2-2; clone_size: .; d_call: .; v_call: TRBV5-6
cdr3_nt: TGTGCCAGCAGTTCTACCAGGGGGCATGGCTACACCTTC; cdr3_aa: CASSSTRGHGYTF; j_call: TRBJ1-2; clone_size: .; d_call: TRBD1; v_call: TRBV27
cdr3_nt: TGTGCCACCAGCAGAGAGATAGGGGGAGATACGCAGTATTTT; cdr3_aa: CATSREIGGDTQYF; j_call: TRBJ2-3; clone_size: .; d_call: .; v_call: TRBV15
cdr3_nt: TGTGCCAGCAGTTGGAGTAACGGTCAGCCCCAGCATTTT; cdr3_aa: CASSWSNGQPQHF; j_call: TRBJ1-5; clone_size: .; d_call: .; v_call: TRBV6-5
cdr3_nt: TGTGCCAGCAGTAGGGACAGGGGGCGCGAGCAGTACTTC; cdr3_aa: CASSRDRGREQYF; j_call: TRBJ2-7; clone_size: .; d_call: TRBD1; v_call: TRBV6-5
cdr3_nt: TGTGCCAGCAGTCACCGGGACAGGTCCTACGAGCAGTACTTC; cdr3_aa: CASSHRDRSYEQYF; j_call: TRBJ2-7; clone_size: .; d_call: TRBD1; v_call: TRBV27
cdr3_nt: TGCGCCCCGTGGCGACTACCCACCTCTGGGGCCAACGTCCTGACTTTC; cdr3_aa: CAPWRLPTSGANVLTF; j_call: TRBJ2-6; clone_size: .; d_call: .; v_call: TRBV10-2
cdr3_nt: TGTGCCAGCAGCCAAGATCCGGCCAGCGACTATGGCTACACCTTC; cdr3_aa: CASSQDPASDYGYTF; j_call: TRBJ1-2; clone_size: .; d_call: .; v_call: TRBV3-1/TRBV3-2
cdr3_nt: TGTGCCAGCAGACCGGACAGCTACGAGCAGTACTTC; cdr3_aa: CASRPDSYEQYF; j_call: TRBJ2-7; clone_size: .; d_call: .; v_call: TRBV28
cdr3_nt: TGTGCCAGCAGCTCCACCTCCCGTGTAGTTGAGCAGTTCTTC; cdr3_aa: CASSSTSRVVEQFF; j_call: TRBJ2-1; clone_size: .; d_call: .; v_call: TRBV11-2
cdr3_nt: TGTGCCAGCAGTCAGGGGGCAGAGACCCAGTACTTC; cdr3_aa: CASSQGAETQYF; j_call: TRBJ2-5; clone_size: .; d_call: TRBD1; v_call: TRBV12-3/TRBV12-4
cdr3_nt: TGTGCCACCCAAAGAAGAGGGAACACTGAAGCTTTCTTT; cdr3_aa: CATQRRGNTEAFF; j_call: TRBJ1-1; clone_size: .; d_call: .; v_call: TRBV3-1/TRBV3-2
cdr3_nt: TGCGCCAGCAGCGTGCCCGGGAGCCGGAACTATGGCTACACCTTC; cdr3_aa: CASSVPGSRNYGYTF; j_call: TRBJ1-2; clone_size: .; d_call: .; v_call: TRBV5-1